Shown below are 28 T cell receptor beta chains from a single sample sequenced in a study of metastatic and nonmetastatic thyroid tumors. TCRdb called clones again from the PCR reads with MiXCR. Of 25,000 to 30,000 clones listed, roughly 4% were seen once; the top ten hold under 4%. All patients reached thyroid surgery having received no treatment beforehand. Material: blood. All receptors derive from a male donor with papillary thyroid cancer or a benign thyroid nodule (not recorded which). Some clones in this sample may be carry-over from other donors' samples.

This clone was recorded a few times. The rearrangement joins TRBV6-5 to TRBJ2-3; 8 bases fit TRBD2. V shed 3 bases and J 2 bases; nucleotides not matched to a gene: 4. In germline, CDR1 is MNHEY, CDR2 SVGAGI. This CDR3 contains 15 residues. The CDR3 sequence is CASSYASGLTDTQYF. The CDR3 DNA is TGTGCCAGCAGTTATGCTAGCGGGCTCACAGATACGCAGTATTTT.

The chain links TRBV7-9 to TRBJ1-2; D remains ambiguous. V was shortened by 5 bases and J by 6 bases, with 7 bases between the two germline ends. There are 11 residues in the CDR3. In germline, CDR1 is SEHNR, CDR2 FQNEAQ (reference sequence). This CDR3 reads CASSQTDGYTF. The CDR3 nucleotides read TGTGCCAGCAGCCAAACGGATGGCTACACCTTC.

This clone was counted only a few times. V gene TRBV19 combines with J gene TRBJ1-2, with D tentatively TRBD1 (6 bases). This CDR3 is 14 amino acids long. Germline V gene data show CDR1 as LNHDA and CDR2 as SQIVND (reference sequence). V dropped 4 bases and J dropped 4 bases, with 13 bases sitting between them. The CDR3 region is CASSTQGNPYGYTF. In DNA form, the CDR3 reads TGTGCCAGTAGTACTCAGGGGAATCCCTATGGCTACACCTTC.

This chain joins TRBV20-1 and TRBJ2-3, with D possibly called TRBD1 or TRBD2 (5 bases each). The length of the CDR3 is 13 residues. Looked up from germline, CDR1 is DFQATT and CDR2 is SNEGSKA (reference sequence). V lost 8 bases and J 2 bases, leaving 14 bases between the germline ends. The chain's CDR3 is CSLARVDTDTQYF. The CDR3 DNA sequence: TGCAGTCTAGCCAGGGTCGACACAGATACGCAGTATTTT.

The V call is TRBV12-5, the J call TRBJ2-1; tentative D call: TRBD1 (5 bases). The germline CDR1 and CDR2 sequences are LGHNT and FRNRAP. V dropped 4 bases and J dropped 10 bases, with 8 bases sitting between them. This CDR3 comprises 11 residues. CDR3 in amino acids: CASGSGSEQFF. The CDR3 coding sequence is TGTGCTAGTGGTTCAGGGTCCGAGCAGTTCTTC.

The chain is built from TRBV24-1 and TRBJ1-2, with D tentatively TRBD1 (6 bases). V lost 4 bases and J lost 5, with 13 bases in between. CDR3 length: 14 amino acids. Per germline, CDR1 KGHDR and CDR2 SFDVKD. In nucleotides, the CDR3 is TGTGCCACCAGTGACCCAGGACAGAATTATGGCTACACCTTC. Protein: CATSDPGQNYGYTF.

In its sample, this clone ranks as medium-sized (0.01 to 0.1%). V and J are TRBV28 and TRBJ1-5; 9 bases map to TRBD1. The CDR3 is 12 residues long. After removal of 8 bases from V and 4 bases from J, the junction contained 0 bases not matched to a gene. Per germline, CDR1 MDHEN and CDR2 SYDVKM. This CDR3 is CASGTGNQPQHF. The CDR3 bases are TGTGCCAGCGGGACAGGGAATCAGCCCCAGCATTTT.

This clone has a count of ten or more. The V and J genes are TRBV7-2 and TRBJ2-1, with TRBD2 identical over 10 bases. J gave up 4 bases and V 4 bases, and 7 bases lay outside the gene matches. The CDR3 is 16 residues long. Germline assignment: CDR1 SGHTA and CDR2 FQGNSA. CDR3 in DNA: TGTGCCAGCAGCTCTAGCGGGAGAACACTGTACAATGAGCAGTTCTTC. Protein sequence: CASSSSGRTLYNEQFF.

This clone has ten or more counts. This chain links TRBV25-1 with TRBJ2-7, with D possibly matching TRBD2 (7 bases). The V end lost 3 bases, the J end lost 2 bases, and 11 bases lay between the germline ends. This CDR3 has 14 residues. The germline gives CDR1 MGHDK, CDR2 SYGVNS. The CDR3 loop reads CASSDRGGTYEQYF. CDR3 sequence (DNA): TGTGCCAGCAGTGATAGGGGGGGCACCTACGAGCAGTACTTC.

This clone was seen a handful of times. The chain has TRBV27 and TRBJ2-5; D remains ambiguous. The CDR3 has 15 amino acids. From germline, CDR1 is MNHEY and CDR2 SMNVEV (reference sequence). Trimming removed 6 bases at V and 1 base at J, with 15 bases between. The CDR3 loop reads CASSRKLPRQETQYF. DNA of the CDR3: TGTGCCAGCAGCCGGAAGCTACCCCGCCAAGAGACCCAGTACTTC.

This clone has more than one count but fewer than ten. The chain employs TRBV6-1 and TRBJ2-1, with D possibly matching TRBD1 (6 bases). Per the germline V gene, CDR1 is MNHNS and CDR2 is SASEGT. Trimming stripped 6 bases from V and 4 bases from J, with 16 bases between. CDR3 length: 15 residues. As DNA, the CDR3 is TGTGCCAGCAGCGATGGACAAGGGGGATACAATGAGCAGTTCTTC. Translated: CASSDGQGGYNEQFF.

On this clone itself: An end of the junction differs from the germline gene, which may be a read error. The V gene is TRBV6-1, the J gene TRBJ2-1; D is perhaps TRBD1 or TRBD2 (6 bases each). Germline V gene data show CDR1 as MNHNS and CDR2 as SASEGT. This CDR3 is 15 amino acids long. CDR3 sequence reads: CASSEGLSGDKEQFF. The DNA for the CDR3 is TGTGCCAGCAGTGAGGGGCTATCGGGGGACAAGGAGCAGTTCTTC.

This clone qualifies as medium-sized. This sequence joins TRBV28 and TRBJ2-7; the D gene is possibly TRBD2 (5 bases). The V gene lost 3 bases and the J gene lost 5 bases, with 5 bases spanning the gap. This CDR3 comprises 11 residues. Germline values: CDR1 MDHEN, CDR2 SYDVKM. CDR3 sequence (DNA): TGTGCCAGCAGTTTGAGGGACGAGCAGTACTTC. Protein product: CASSLRDEQYF.

On this clone: At one of its ends the junction is not consistent with the germline gene, which may arise from a read error. The J gene is TRBJ2-7, the V gene TRBV19; TRBD1 aligns across 10 bases. Per germline, CDR1 LNHDA and CDR2 SQIVND (reference sequence). This CDR3 region has 14 residues. The CDR3 spells CANSIGTGDYEECF. In DNA form, the CDR3 reads TGTGCCAATAGTATTGGGACAGGGGACTACGAGGAGTGCTTC.

The genes are TRBV29-1 and TRBJ2-2; D ambiguous. Deletions cut 2 bases from V and 1 base from J, with 8 bases between. Germline CDR1 is SQVTM and CDR2 is ANQGSEA. The CDR3 has 14 amino acids. CDR3 bases: TGCAGCGTTGAACGTGGGGTGAACACCGGGGAGCTGTTTTTT. This encodes CSVERGVNTGELFF.

This clone was counted at least ten times. The V and J genes are TRBV2 and TRBJ2-5; D may be TRBD2 (5 bases). CDR3 length: 12 residues. CDR1 is SNHLY and CDR2 is FYNNEI in the germline V gene. V lost 7 bases and J lost 5, with 11 bases in between. CDR3 loop: CASTARRETQYF. Here the CDR3 DNA reads TGTGCCAGCACCGCCAGGAGGGAGACCCAGTACTTC.

This clone was recorded at least ten times. This sample includes further DNA sequences coding for the same CDR3. The CDR3 spells CSVVTYTEAFF. Written as DNA, the CDR3 is TGCAGCGTTGTGACATATACTGAAGCTTTCTTT. The chain combines TRBV29-1 with TRBJ1-1; D gene ambiguous. Germline CDR1 reads SQVTM; CDR2 reads ANQGSEA. CDR3 length: 11 amino acids. Trimming shortened V by 4 bases and J by 5 bases, and 8 bases separated the two germline ends.

This clone was counted between two and nine times. This chain links TRBV28 with TRBJ1-1; possible D gene TRBD1, 5 bases. V shed 5 bases and J shed 6 bases, with 19 bases lying between them. Germline V gene lookup returns CDR1 MDHEN and CDR2 SYDVKM. The CDR3 spans 15 residues. The CDR3 spells CASSLSRAGGAEAFF. Written as DNA, the CDR3 is TGTGCCAGCAGTCTCTCCAGGGCCGGAGGCGCTGAAGCTTTCTTT.

This clone ranks as medium-sized. The CDR3 region is CASMGRAWIGELFF. As DNA, the CDR3 is TGTGCCAGCATGGGGAGGGCGTGGATCGGGGAGCTGTTTTTT. V usage is TRBV6-1 and J usage is TRBJ2-2; 7 bases agree with TRBD2. Losses at the gene ends were 7 bases for V and 7 bases for J; bases not matched to a gene: 9. The germline V gene has CDR1 MNHNS and CDR2 SASEGT. This CDR3 spans 14 amino acids.

This clone was detected ten times or more. The chain links TRBV6-1 to TRBJ2-3; TRBD2 might be the D (5 bases). V was pared by 2 bases and J by 5 bases, with 8 bases between. CDR3 length: 13 residues. The germline V gene encodes CDR1 MNHNS and CDR2 SASEGT. CDR3 amino acids: CASSEIRGDTQYF. CDR3 DNA sequence: TGTGCCAGCAGTGAAATCCGGGGAGATACGCAGTATTTT.

There are many counts of this clone. The V gene is TRBV15, the J gene TRBJ2-1, with 7 bases matching TRBD2. Trimming removed 1 base from V and 4 bases from J; junction bases left unmatched: 4. Germline assignment: CDR1 LNHNV and CDR2 YYDKDF (reference sequence). This CDR3 has 15 residues. The CDR3 reads CATSRALAEYNEQFF. The CDR3 DNA reads as TGTGCCACCAGCAGAGCCCTAGCGGAGTACAATGAGCAGTTCTTC.

This clone was picked up a small number of times. The chain employs TRBV20-1 and TRBJ2-7; TRBD1 is a possible D gene (6 bases). The V gene's germline CDR1 is DFQATT and CDR2 SNEGSKA (reference sequence). V was shortened by 5 bases and J by 5 bases, with 16 bases between the two germline ends. The CDR3 is made up of 13 amino acids. The CDR3 region is CSAARAGVDEQYF. Written as DNA, the CDR3 is TGCAGTGCTGCTAGGGCAGGGGTAGACGAGCAGTACTTC.

This clone was seen many times. A read error may explain this, as a much larger clone is one base away. The J gene is TRBJ2-5, the V gene TRBV15, with D maybe TRBD1 (5 bases). The CDR3 extends over 14 amino acids. CDR1 LNHNV and CDR2 YYDKDF come from the germline V gene (reference sequence). Trimming removed 0 bases at V and 7 bases at J, with 12 bases between. This CDR3 is CATSRDPREGTQYF. The CDR3 nucleotides are TGTGCCACCAGCAGAGATCCCAGGGAAGGGACCCAGTACTTC. Full variable domain (remainder filled in from reference TRBV15 and TRBJ2-5): DAMVIQNPRYQVTQFGKPVTLSCSQTLNHNVMYWYQQKSSQAPKLLFHYYDKDFNNEADTPDNFQSRRPNTSFCFLDIRSPGLGDTAMYLCATSRDPREGTQYFGPGTRLLVL.

This clone was counted between two and nine times. V and J are TRBV6-2 or TRBV6-3 and TRBJ2-1; the D gene is possibly TRBD2 (5 bases). V lost 5 bases and J 7 bases, leaving 12 bases between the germline ends. The CDR3 is 13 residues long. Germline V gene data show CDR1 as MNHEY and CDR2 as SVGEGT. CDR3 coding DNA: TGTGCCAGCAGTGGGTTACGGGATAATGAGCAGTTCTTC. The encoded protein is CASSGLRDNEQFF.

This clone appeared many times. This chain connects TRBV20-1 to TRBJ2-3; D unresolved. Germline V gene sequence: CDR1 DFQATT, CDR2 SNEGSKA (reference sequence). The V gene lost 2 bases and the J gene lost 4 bases, with 7 bases spanning the gap. CDR3 length: 12 residues. The CDR3 here is CSARLNSDTQYF. In DNA, the CDR3 is TGCAGTGCTAGACTCAATTCAGATACGCAGTATTTT.

This clone was observed a single time. J is TRBJ2-5 and V is TRBV6-1; D is uncertain. Germline V lookup: CDR1 MNHNS, CDR2 SASEGT. V was shortened by 8 bases and J by 1 base, with 14 bases between the two germline ends. The CDR3 consists of 14 residues. The CDR3 coding sequence is TGTGCCAGCTGGCCGACGGGTGCCCAAGAGACCCAGTACTTC. This codes for CASWPTGAQETQYF.

This clone occurred a few times. V usage is TRBV6-2 or TRBV6-3 and J usage is TRBJ2-1; 9 positions agree with TRBD2. The CDR3 is made up of 15 amino acids. The germline V gene encodes CDR1 MNHEY and CDR2 SVGEGT. V dropped 11 bases and J dropped 9; count of bases not matched to a gene: 17. This CDR3 reads CAAKRKAGGEGEQFF. CDR3 nucleotides: TGTGCCGCGAAAAGAAAAGCGGGAGGAGAGGGTGAGCAGTTCTTC.

The chain uses TRBV12-3 or TRBV12-4 and TRBJ2-7; D is possibly TRBD1 (5 bases). The CDR3 spans 13 residues. The V gene lost 7 bases and the J gene lost 2 bases, with 12 bases spanning the gap. In nucleotides, the CDR3 is TGTGCCAGCACCCTTGACAGAGCCTACGAGCAGTACTTC. This encodes CASTLDRAYEQYF.